Each of the 5 T cell receptor beta chains below was sequenced from the same sample in a study of T cell responses to AZD1222 COVID-19 vaccine. Clones were sequenced by immunoSEQ multiplex PCR, and TCRdb holds only the in-frame ones, with some missing. This sample has roughly 150,000 clones, with 70% to 90% found just once. Source: peripheral blood, taken on day 0 of AZD1222 vaccination. The receptors were sampled from an adult in good health.

V and J are TRBV19 and TRBJ2-3; TRBD2 matches at 7 bases. The CDR3 is 17 residues long. Germline loops: CDR1 LNHDA, CDR2 SQIVND (reference sequence). Unmatched junction bases numbered 16, after V lost 5 bases and J lost 5 bases. The CDR3: CASSVYLELARVDTQYF. The CDR3 DNA is TGTGCCAGTAGTGTTTATTTGGAACTAGCGCGCGTAGATACGCAGTATTTT. The variable domain in full, completed from reference TRBV19 and TRBJ2-3, reads DGGITQSPKYLFRKEGQNVTLSCEQNLNHDAMYWYRQDPGQGLRLIYYSQIVNDFQKGDIAEGYSVSREKKESFPLTVTSAQKNPTAFYLCASSVYLELARVDTQYFGPGTRLTVL.

The chain joins TRBV11-3 to TRBJ2-3; TRBD2 aligns across 7 bases. This CDR3 has 16 residues. The V segment lost 5 bases and the J segment 3 bases; nucleotides outside the gene matches: 11. The germline V gene has CDR1 SGHNT and CDR2 YENEEA. The chain's CDR3 is CASSPGPGTKTDTQYF. As DNA, the CDR3 is TGTGCCAGCAGCCCAGGCCCCGGGACTAAAACAGATACGCAGTATTTT.

The rearrangement links TRBV28 to TRBJ1-5, with a weak D call TRBD1 (5 bases). The germline V and J ends were trimmed by 3 bases and 0 bases, with 18 bases remaining between them. Looked up from germline, CDR1 is MDHEN and CDR2 is SYDVKM. This CDR3 has 18 amino acids. CDR3 loop: CASSFGTQAGVSNQPQHF. In DNA form, the CDR3 reads TGTGCCAGCAGTTTCGGCACACAGGCTGGGGTTAGCAATCAGCCCCAGCATTTT.

The chain combines TRBV14 with TRBJ2-7, with D perhaps matching TRBD2 (5 bases). This CDR3 contains 14 residues. Germline values: CDR1 SGHDN, CDR2 FVKESK. Trimming left V 1 base short and J 7 bases short, with 14 bases between. DNA for the CDR3: TGTGCCAGCAGCCAAGCCGGGGTATCGGGAGAGCAGTACTTC. This translates into CASSQAGVSGEQYF. Combining the CDR3 with reference TRBV14 and TRBJ2-7 gives the whole variable domain EAGVTQFPSHSVIEKGQTVTLRCDPISGHDNLYWYRRVMGKEIKFLLHFVKESKQDESGMPNNRFLAERTGGTYSTLKVQPAELEDSGVYFCASSQAGVSGEQYFGPGTRLTVT.

The chain links TRBV28 to TRBJ1-4, with unresolved D. Deletions cut 6 bases from V and 5 bases from J, with 13 bases between. The germline gives CDR1 MDHEN, CDR2 SYDVKM. The CDR3 consists of 14 residues. The CDR3 DNA reads as TGTGCCAGCAGGGAAGGACGGATAAATGAAAAACTGTTTTTT. Its translation: CASREGRINEKLFF.